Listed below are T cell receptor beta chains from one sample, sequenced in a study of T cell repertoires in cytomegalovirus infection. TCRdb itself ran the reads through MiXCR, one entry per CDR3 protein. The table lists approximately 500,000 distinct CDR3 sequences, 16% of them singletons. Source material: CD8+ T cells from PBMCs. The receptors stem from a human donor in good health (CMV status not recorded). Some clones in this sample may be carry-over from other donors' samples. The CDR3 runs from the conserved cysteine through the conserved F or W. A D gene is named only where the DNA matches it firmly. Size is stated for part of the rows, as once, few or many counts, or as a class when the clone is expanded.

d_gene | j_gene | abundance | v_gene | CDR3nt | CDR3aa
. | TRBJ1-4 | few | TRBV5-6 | TGTGCCAGCAGCGGGATGCGAGGGTTAAATGAAAAACTGTTTTTT | CASSGMRGLNEKLFF
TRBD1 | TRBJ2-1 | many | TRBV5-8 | TGTGCCAGCAGCTGGACCGGGACAGGGGGAAGTGAGCAGTTCTTC | CASSWTGTGGSEQFF
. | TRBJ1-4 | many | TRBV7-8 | TGTGCCAGCAGCTGGGACAAGACTGGAGAAAAACTGTTTTTT | CASSWDKTGEKLFF
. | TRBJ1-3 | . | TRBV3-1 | TGTGCCAGCAGCCAAGGAGGAATATCTCGGCTCTATTCTGGAAACACCATATATTTT | CASSQGGISRLYSGNTIYF
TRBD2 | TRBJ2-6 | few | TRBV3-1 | TGTGCCAGCAGCCCTAGACTAGCGGGATCCTCTGGGGCCAACGTCCTGACTTTC | CASSPRLAGSSGANVLTF
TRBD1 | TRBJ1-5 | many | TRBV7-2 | TGTGCCAGCAGCTCGCAGGGGGGCCCCCGGCGCAATCAGCCCCAGCATTTT | CASSSQGGPRRNQPQHF
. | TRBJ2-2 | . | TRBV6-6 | TGTGCCAGCACCTTAGCGGCGAACACCGGGGAGCTGTTTTTT | CASTLAANTGELFF
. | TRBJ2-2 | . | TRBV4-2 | TGTGCCAGCAGCCAAGGGTTTCCCGGGGAGCTGTTTTTT | CASSQGFPGELFF
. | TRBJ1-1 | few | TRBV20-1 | TGCAGTGCTAGTCCTAGGGTAGGGTCCGCTTTCTTT | CSASPRVGSAFF
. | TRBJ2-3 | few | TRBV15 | TGTGCCACCAGCAGCCCCCGACAGGAGAGCACAGATACGCAGTATTTT | CATSSPRQESTDTQYF
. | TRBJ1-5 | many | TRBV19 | TGTGCCAGTAACCCCAAGGACAGAAATCAGCCCCAGCATTTT | CASNPKDRNQPQHF
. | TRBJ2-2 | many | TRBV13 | TGTGCCAGCAGCTGGGGGACATGGACAGACGGGGAGCTGTTTTTT | CASSWGTWTDGELFF
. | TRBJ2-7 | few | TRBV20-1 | TGCAGTGCTAGAGATCCGGCTAGGAGCTCCTACGAGCAGTACTTC | CSARDPARSSYEQYF
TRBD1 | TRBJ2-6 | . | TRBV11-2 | TGTGCCAGCAGCCTCATCCGCCGATACAGGGGGTATGGGGCCAACGTCCTGACTTTC | CASSLIRRYRGYGANVLTF
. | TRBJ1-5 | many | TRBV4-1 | TGCGCCAGCAGCCTCCGCGCAGGGGGCAATCAGCCCCAGCATTTT | CASSLRAGGNQPQHF
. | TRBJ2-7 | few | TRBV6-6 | TGTGCCAGCAGTTACTCAGGAGGGCCATTCTACGAGCAGTACTTC | CASSYSGGPFYEQYF
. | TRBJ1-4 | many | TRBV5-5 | TGTGCCAGCAGCTTGGTCAGACTTCTTGCAACTAATGAAAAACTGTTTTTT | CASSLVRLLATNEKLFF
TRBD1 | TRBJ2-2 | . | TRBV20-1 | TGCAGTGCTAGAAGACAGGGGGCGCCGAACACCGGGGAGCTGTTTTTT | CSARRQGAPNTGELFF
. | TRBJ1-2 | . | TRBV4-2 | TGTGCCAGCAGCCAAGAATTGCCACCCGGGGGCTATGGCTACACCTTC | CASSQELPPGGYGYTF
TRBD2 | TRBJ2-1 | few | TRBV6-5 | TGTGCCAGCAGTCCCGGACTAGCGGGAATGAATGAGCAGTTCTTC | CASSPGLAGMNEQFF
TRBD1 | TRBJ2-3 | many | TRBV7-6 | TGTGCCAGCAGTAGTCCCACAGGGGGTACAGATACGCAGTATTTT | CASSSPTGGTDTQYF
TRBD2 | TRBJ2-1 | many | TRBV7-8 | TGTGCCAGCAACGGACTAGGGCTCTACAATGAGCAGTTCTTC | CASNGLGLYNEQFF
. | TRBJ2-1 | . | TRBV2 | TGTGCCAGCAGTGGGGGGCGCTATGAGCAGTTCTTC | CASSGGRYEQFF
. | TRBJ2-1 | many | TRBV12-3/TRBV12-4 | TGTGCCAGCAGCAAATGGGGGCCCAAGAGCTCCTACAATGAGCAGTTCTTC | CASSKWGPKSSYNEQFF
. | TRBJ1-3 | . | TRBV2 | TGTGCCAGCAGTGACCCTAACTCTGGAAACACCATATATTTT | CASSDPNSGNTIYF
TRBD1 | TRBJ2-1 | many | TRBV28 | TGTGCCAGCAGTCCCGGACAGGGGAGCTCCTACAATGAGCAGTTCTTC | CASSPGQGSSYNEQFF
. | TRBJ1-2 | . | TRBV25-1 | TGTGCCAGCAGTGGGGGGGCCACCGGCTATGGCTACACCTTC | CASSGGATGYGYTF
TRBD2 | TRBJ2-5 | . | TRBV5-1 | TGCGCCAGCAGCCTCGGACTAGCGGGAATCCAGGAGACCCAGTACTTC | CASSLGLAGIQETQYF
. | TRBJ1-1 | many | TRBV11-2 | TGTGCCAGCAGCTTAGATGCCACCAGGGAGGTACTGTCTGAAGCTTTCTTT | CASSLDATREVLSEAFF
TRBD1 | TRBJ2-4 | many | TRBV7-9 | TGTGCCAGCAGTCCAGGGGGCATTCAGTACTTC | CASSPGGIQYF
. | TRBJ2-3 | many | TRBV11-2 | TGTGCCAGCAGCCGTGACTTTAGCGATACGCAGTATTTT | CASSRDFSDTQYF
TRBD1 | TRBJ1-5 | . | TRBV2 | TGTGCCAGCAGTGAGGACAGGGGTGATTATAGCAATCAGCCCCAGCATTTT | CASSEDRGDYSNQPQHF
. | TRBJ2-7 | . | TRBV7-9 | TGTGCCAGCAGCCCGTTGAGTAGCGGTACCTACGAGCAGTACTTC | CASSPLSSGTYEQYF
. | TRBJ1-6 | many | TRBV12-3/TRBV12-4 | TGTGCCAGCAGTTTAGGGACGGTTGCGAGACCCCTCCACTTT | CASSLGTVARPLHF
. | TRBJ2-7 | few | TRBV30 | TGTGCCTGGAGCAACACGGCAGGGAACCACGAGCAGTACTTC | CAWSNTAGNHEQYF
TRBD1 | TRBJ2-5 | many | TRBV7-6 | TGTGCCAGCAGCTCCGGGACAGGTCAAGAGACCCAGTACTTC | CASSSGTGQETQYF
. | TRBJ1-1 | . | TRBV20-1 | TGCAGTGCTAATAGGATGAACACTGAAGCTTTCTTT | CSANRMNTEAFF
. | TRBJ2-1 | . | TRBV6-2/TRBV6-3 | TGTGCCAGCAGGGAGGGACTTTTCTACAATGAGCAGTTCTTC | CASREGLFYNEQFF
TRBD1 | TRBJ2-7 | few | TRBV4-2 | TGTGCCAGCGGACAGGGAAATTCCTACGAGCAGTACTTC | CASGQGNSYEQYF
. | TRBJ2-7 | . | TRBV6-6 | TGTGCCAGCACCCAACTTCAGGGGTACGAGCAGTACTTC | CASTQLQGYEQYF
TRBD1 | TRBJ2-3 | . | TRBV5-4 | TGTGCCAGCAGCCCGGACAGGGGGCGATCAGATACGCAGTATTTT | CASSPDRGRSDTQYF